One and the same sample provided the 22 T cell receptor beta chains below, sequenced in a study of blood T cell repertoires in COVID-19. Using immunoSEQ multiplex PCR, the repertoire was profiled, and TCRdb retains in-frame clones only, with some absent. The sample yields approximately 410,000 clones, about nine tenths seen once. Source material: peripheral blood. Receptors originate from a woman aged 25 to 45 with active or convalescent COVID-19.

The chain links TRBV7-6 to TRBJ2-5, with unresolved D. CDR3 size: 13 residues. Germline-derived CDR1 and CDR2 are SGHVS and FNYEAQ. V was shortened by 5 bases and J by 0 bases, with 7 bases between the two germline ends. In DNA form, the CDR3 reads TGTGCCAGCAGCCTGCAGTACCAAGAGACCCAGTACTTC. The encoded protein is CASSLQYQETQYF.

In DNA form, the CDR3 reads TGTGCCAGCAGCGTAGCACTAGCGGGACTTAGCACAGATACGCAGTATTTT. It yields the protein CASSVALAGLSTDTQYF. The V call is TRBV9, the J call TRBJ2-3; TRBD2 matches at 10 bases. Trimming cost V 0 bases and J 0 bases; bases outside gene matches: 4. The CDR3 totals 17 residues. Germline V gene lookup returns CDR1 SGDLS and CDR2 YYNGEE. The full variable domain, completed using reference TRBV9 and TRBJ2-3, is DSGVTQTPKHLITATGQRVTLRCSPRSGDLSVYWYQQSLDQGLQFLIQYYNGEERAKGNILERFSAQQFPDLHSELNLSSLELGDSALYFCASSVALAGLSTDTQYFGPGTRLTVL.

The chain uses TRBV5-1 and TRBJ1-1; 7 bases are a match to TRBD1. This CDR3 has 20 residues. Germline V lookup: CDR1 SGHRS, CDR2 YFSETQ. The V and J ends lost 4 bases and 1 base, in that order; junction bases with no gene match: 22. The CDR3: CASSRTYTGDWARWNTEAFF. CDR3 nucleotide sequence: TGCGCCAGCAGCCGGACATATACAGGGGATTGGGCGCGTTGGAACACTGAAGCTTTCTTT.

This chain uses TRBV10-3 with TRBJ2-1; possibly TRBD2 for D (5 bases). This CDR3 has 14 amino acids. V was cut by 2 bases and J by 6 bases, with 11 bases left in between. CDR1 is ENHRY and CDR2 is SYGVKD in the germline V gene. The CDR3 region is CAISEKRGSNEQFF. CDR3 sequence (DNA): TGTGCCATCAGTGAGAAACGGGGTTCCAATGAGCAGTTCTTC.

The chain is built from TRBV2 and TRBJ2-1; TRBD2 aligns across 7 bases. With V trimmed by 7 bases and J by 0 bases, 3 bases remained unmatched. The length of the CDR3 is 14 residues. Germline V gives CDR1 SNHLY, CDR2 FYNNEI. The CDR3 DNA follows: TGTGCCAGCATGGGCGGGAGCTCCTACAATGAGCAGTTCTTC. It encodes CASMGGSSYNEQFF.

The chain joins TRBV7-8 to TRBJ1-3; perhaps TRBD1 as D (6 bases). Between the trimmed V and J ends, which lost 6 bases and 3 bases, there was a span of 18 bases. The CDR3 has 16 amino acids. Germline V lookup: CDR1 SGHVS, CDR2 FQNEAQ. CDR3 bases: TGTGCCAGCAGGCCCCTCCGGGGGGCGCGTGGAAACACCATATATTTT. Translated, it gives CASRPLRGARGNTIYF.

The V call is TRBV9, the J call TRBJ2-3; TRBD2 might be the D (6 bases). The CDR3 is 14 residues long. Germline V gene sequence: CDR1 SGDLS, CDR2 YYNGEE. V lost 0 bases and J 4 bases, leaving 9 bases between the germline ends. The CDR3 spells CASSVGGLSDTQYF. The DNA for the CDR3 is TGTGCCAGCAGCGTAGGAGGACTATCAGATACGCAGTATTTT. The whole variable domain, filled in from reference TRBV9 and TRBJ2-3, reads DSGVTQTPKHLITATGQRVTLRCSPRSGDLSVYWYQQSLDQGLQFLIQYYNGEERAKGNILERFSAQQFPDLHSELNLSSLELGDSALYFCASSVGGLSDTQYFGPGTRLTVL.

The rearrangement uses TRBV7-6 and TRBJ2-2, with TRBD1 matching 8 bases. CDR1 is SGHVS and CDR2 is FNYEAQ in the germline V gene. After removal of 1 base from V and 4 bases from J, the junction contained 5 bases not matched to a gene. The CDR3 contains 16 residues. The CDR3 region has the DNA TGTGCCAGCAGCTTAGGGGACAGGAGCGGCACCGGGGAGCTGTTTTTT. Its translation: CASSLGDRSGTGELFF.

J is TRBJ2-1 and V is TRBV10-2, with D tentatively TRBD1 (6 bases). The CDR3 length is 16 residues. Trimming shortened V by 0 bases and J by 6 bases, and 15 bases separated the two germline ends. Germline CDR1 WSHSY, CDR2 SAAADI. The CDR3 DNA reads TGCGCCAGCAGTGAGTCACAGGGAATTGTATTCAATGAGCAGTTCTTC. This gives the protein CASSESQGIVFNEQFF.

This rearrangement joins TRBV19 to TRBJ1-1, with D tentatively TRBD1 (6 bases). The CDR3 is 15 residues long. The V gene lost 7 bases and the J gene lost 0 bases, with 15 bases spanning the gap. Germline V gene lookup returns CDR1 LNHDA and CDR2 SQIVND (reference sequence). CDR3 sequence reads: CASTTKTGLNTEAFF. CDR3 in DNA: TGTGCCAGTACTACCAAAACAGGGCTGAACACTGAAGCTTTCTTT.

In regard to this clone: Distinct nucleotide sequences in the sample also encode this CDR3. This sequence joins TRBV5-1 and TRBJ1-4; no reliable D call. Trimming cost V 3 bases and J 0 bases, with 3 bases left between them. Germline-derived CDR1 and CDR2 are SGHRS and YFSETQ. The length of the CDR3 is 13 residues. The CDR3 region has the DNA TGCGCCAGCAGCTCTGCAACTAATGAAAAACTGTTTTTT. Translated, it gives CASSSATNEKLFF. The full variable domain, rest sourced from reference TRBV5-1 and TRBJ1-4, is KAGVTQTPRYLIKTRGQQVTLSCSPISGHRSVSWYQQTPGQGLQFLFEYFSETQRNKGNFPGRFSGRQFSNSRSEMNVSTLELGDSALYLCASSSATNEKLFFGSGTQLSVL.

The CDR3 nucleotides read TGTGCCAGCAGCCGAGAGGGCAGGAACACTGAAGCTTTCTTT. Protein: CASSREGRNTEAFF. The genes are TRBV2 and TRBJ1-1; the D is unclear. The CDR3 covers 14 residues. The germline V gene encodes CDR1 SNHLY and CDR2 FYNNEI. Trimming took 6 bases from V and 1 from J, leaving 12 bases between them.

The genes are TRBV4-1 and TRBJ1-5, with a possible D match to TRBD1 (5 bases). Germline CDR1 MGHRA, CDR2 YSYEKL. V lost 1 base and J lost 0, with 7 bases in between. This CDR3 comprises 15 residues. CDR3 coding DNA: TGCGCCAGCAGCCAAGGACAGTATAGCAATCAGCCCCAGCATTTT. Translated, it gives CASSQGQYSNQPQHF.

This clone was counted a single time. V and J are TRBV5-3 and TRBJ1-1; D possibly corresponds to TRBD1 (5 bases). TRBV5-3 is annotated as an ORF whose role is uncertain. Trimming took 6 bases from V and 0 from J, leaving 15 bases between them. This CDR3 is 15 amino acids long. The CDR3 sequence is CARIRRPGVNTEAFF. The CDR3 bases are TGTGCCAGAATACGCCGGCCGGGGGTGAACACTGAAGCTTTCTTT.

This chain uses TRBV10-3 with TRBJ1-2; no reliable D call. Germline lookup yields CDR1 ENHRY and CDR2 SYGVKD. Deletions cut 2 bases from V and 0 bases from J, with 4 bases between. The CDR3 is 13 residues long. The CDR3 protein is CAISETANYGYTF. CDR3 nucleotides: TGTGCCATCAGTGAGACAGCTAACTATGGCTACACCTTC.

A word on this clone: Other nucleotide sequences from this sample produce the same CDR3. The V gene is TRBV7-9, the J gene TRBJ1-2; TRBD1 is a possible D gene (6 bases). The germline V gene has CDR1 SEHNR and CDR2 FQNEAQ (reference sequence). The CDR3 runs 14 residues. Trimming removed 0 bases from V and 2 bases from J, with 7 bases in between. Written as DNA, the CDR3 is TGTGCCAGCAGCTTAGCTGGGACAAACTATGGCTACACCTTC. It codes for CASSLAGTNYGYTF.

The CDR3 sequence: CASSNLGQHIYSGANVLTF. Written as DNA, the CDR3 is TGCGCCAGCAGCAACCTAGGACAGCACATCTACTCTGGGGCCAACGTCCTGACTTTC. This chain connects TRBV5-1 to TRBJ2-6, with D possibly matching TRBD1 (6 bases). Germline V gives CDR1 SGHRS, CDR2 YFSETQ. V was cut by 4 bases and J by 0 bases, with 20 bases left in between. The CDR3 is made up of 19 amino acids.

The CDR3 spells CASRRTSVKGTDTQYF. For the CDR3, the DNA is TGTGCCAGTAGGCGAACTAGCGTCAAAGGCACAGATACGCAGTATTTT. This chain connects TRBV19 to TRBJ2-3; 7 positions match TRBD2. The CDR3 length is 16 residues. Germline lookup yields CDR1 LNHDA and CDR2 SQIVND (reference sequence). V trimming: 6 bases; J trimming: 1 base; junction bases outside the gene matches: 10.

The chain employs TRBV6-1 and TRBJ1-1, with a tentative D call TRBD1 (6 bases). Trimming took off 3 bases at V and 5 bases at J, with 16 bases between the two ends. Germline V CDR1 and CDR2: MNHNS, SASEGT. CDR3 length: 15 amino acids. CDR3 bases: TGTGCCAGCAGTGAGATCAGGGCAGGGGTTACTGAAGCTTTCTTT. It translates to CASSEIRAGVTEAFF.

V and J are TRBV5-6 and TRBJ1-1, with 8 bases fitting TRBD1. Germline CDR1 is SGHDT and CDR2 is YYEEEE. J lost 0 bases, V lost 3 bases, and 7 bases had no gene match. This CDR3 is 16 amino acids long. The CDR3 spells CASSSGQGSMNTEAFF. In DNA, the CDR3 is TGTGCCAGCAGCTCCGGACAGGGCAGTATGAACACTGAAGCTTTCTTT.

The rearrangement joins TRBV5-4 to TRBJ2-5; the match to TRBD2 covers 10 bases. The CDR3 runs 15 residues. Germline loops: CDR1 SGHNT, CDR2 YYREEE (reference sequence). Losses at the gene ends were 4 bases for V and 5 bases for J; bases not matched to a gene: 8. The CDR3, as DNA: TGTGCCAGCAGCACCGTAGCGGGAGGAGGGGAGACCCAGTACTTC. Translated, it gives CASSTVAGGGETQYF.

The V and J genes are TRBV10-1 and TRBJ2-7, with D perhaps matching TRBD2 (5 bases). V was clipped by 4 bases and J by 0 bases, with 7 bases between them. The germline gives CDR1 WNHNN, CDR2 SYGVQD (reference sequence). The CDR3 consists of 13 residues. The CDR3 DNA is TGCGCCAGCAGTGCGGGGAACTCCTACGAGCAGTACTTC. Translating it yields CASSAGNSYEQYF.